These 19 T cell receptor beta chains share one sample of origin, sequenced in a study of STAT5B mutations in CD4+ large granular lymphocyte leukemia. Data came from immunoSEQ multiplex PCR; TCRdb stores just in-frame clones and leaves some out. The sample lists about 36,000 clones; around 75% were seen once. Sequenced input: CD4+ T cells from blood buffy coats. The receptors shown here come from a human donor in good health.

The rearrangement links TRBV5-5 to TRBJ2-1, with a tentative D call TRBD2 (5 bases). The germline V gene has CDR1 SGHKS and CDR2 YYEKEE (reference sequence). The V gene lost 4 bases and the J gene lost 1 base, with 18 bases spanning the gap. This CDR3 is 17 amino acids long. Here the CDR3 DNA reads TGTGCCAGCAGCCTCCGGGGATCTAGCCTTTCCTACAATGAGCAGTTCTTC. This translates into CASSLRGSSLSYNEQFF.

The chain links TRBV7-6 to TRBJ2-1; 13 bases agree with TRBD2. Trimming removed 5 bases from V and 2 bases from J; junction bases left unmatched: 12. The CDR3 is made up of 19 amino acids. Germline V CDR1 and CDR2: SGHVS, FNYEAQ. CDR3 nucleotides: TGTGCCAGCAGCCCGGGACTAGCGGGGACCAGACGGACCTACAATGAGCAGTTCTTC. Its protein is CASSPGLAGTRRTYNEQFF.

The chain carries TRBV5-1 and TRBJ2-7, with 9 bases that match TRBD1. With 4 bases clipped from V and 2 bases from J, the junction kept 10 bases outside the gene matches. Germline V gives CDR1 SGHRS, CDR2 YFSETQ. The CDR3 is 16 residues long. CDR3 DNA: TGCGCCAGCAGCCCCCTGGGACAGGGTGTAACCTACGAGCAGTACTTC. It translates to CASSPLGQGVTYEQYF.

The rearrangement joins TRBV7-2 to TRBJ2-7, with 8 bases lining up with TRBD2. The CDR3 contains 15 residues. The ends lost 5 bases at V and 4 bases at J; junction bases unmatched: 10. Germline loops: CDR1 SGHTA, CDR2 FQGNSA. The CDR3 reads CASSLLPGGIYEQYF. The CDR3 DNA sequence: TGTGCCAGCAGCCTCCTCCCGGGAGGGATTTACGAGCAGTACTTC.

V is TRBV27 and J is TRBJ1-1; D is undetermined. This CDR3 spans 14 amino acids. Germline CDR1 reads MNHEY; CDR2 reads SMNVEV (reference sequence). V dropped 2 bases and J dropped 0 bases, with 7 bases sitting between them. CDR3 sequence reads: CASSLNQLNTEAFF. In DNA form, the CDR3 reads TGTGCCAGCAGTTTAAACCAATTGAACACTGAAGCTTTCTTT.

This clone was detected once. This chain links TRBV7-2 with TRBJ2-7, with TRBD1 matching over 11 bases. Trimming removed 5 bases from V and 0 bases from J; junction bases left unmatched: 3. Germline V lookup: CDR1 SGHTA, CDR2 FQGNSA. The CDR3 is 15 residues long. CDR3 bases: TGTGCCAGCAGCAGGACAGGGGGCCGCTCCTACGAGCAGTACTTC. It translates to CASSRTGGRSYEQYF.

V and J are TRBV6-1 and TRBJ2-7, with TRBD2 matching 7 bases. The CDR3 extends over 14 amino acids. The germline V gene has CDR1 MNHNS and CDR2 SASEGT. V was pared by 5 bases and J by 0 bases, with 4 bases of the junction left unmatched. CDR3 loop: CASSLLADSYEQYF. The CDR3 region has the DNA TGTGCCAGCAGTCTCCTAGCGGACTCCTACGAGCAGTACTTC.

The V and J genes are TRBV2 and TRBJ1-5, with 8 bases identical to TRBD1. CDR3 size: 14 residues. J gave up 4 bases and V 8 bases, and 7 bases lay outside the gene matches. The germline V gene has CDR1 SNHLY and CDR2 FYNNEI. This CDR3 is CASGQGANNQPQHF. The CDR3 DNA reads as TGTGCCAGCGGGCAGGGGGCAAATAATCAGCCCCAGCATTTT.

The chain combines TRBV5-6 with TRBJ1-4, with a tentative D call TRBD1 (6 bases). Germline values: CDR1 SGHDT, CDR2 YYEEEE. V was clipped by 2 bases and J by 6 bases, with 14 bases between them. This CDR3 is 15 amino acids long. The CDR3 loop is CASSFFRGADEKLFF. CDR3 sequence (DNA): TGTGCCAGCAGCTTTTTCCGGGGGGCTGATGAAAAACTGTTTTTT.

The chain employs TRBV7-8 and TRBJ2-5; 7 bases are a match to TRBD1. The CDR3 covers 14 residues. CDR1 and CDR2 (germline): SGHVS, FQNEAQ. Trimming removed 5 bases from V and 4 bases from J; junction bases left unmatched: 7. The CDR3 DNA is TGTGCCAGCAGCACGACAGGGATTGGAGAGACCCAGTACTTC. Translating it yields CASSTTGIGETQYF.

The rearrangement links TRBV7-2 to TRBJ2-3; D is uncertain. V was shortened by 3 bases and J by 5 bases, with 6 bases between the two germline ends. The CDR3 covers 12 residues. Germline V gene sequence: CDR1 SGHTA, CDR2 FQGNSA. The CDR3 DNA follows: TGTGCCAGCAGCTTCCCGTTAGATACGCAGTATTTT. The encoded protein is CASSFPLDTQYF.

This clone has just a few counts. The genes are TRBV19 and TRBJ2-7; tentatively, D is TRBD1 or TRBD2 (5 bases each). The V gene lost 6 bases and the J gene lost 0 bases, with 18 bases spanning the gap. The germline CDR1 and CDR2 sequences are LNHDA and SQIVND (reference sequence). This CDR3 spans 16 amino acids. The CDR3 DNA reads as TGTGCCAGTAGCCAAGGGGACGCCCTTAGCTCCTACGAGCAGTACTTC. Translated: CASSQGDALSSYEQYF. The variable domain in full, completed from reference TRBV19 and TRBJ2-7, reads DGGITQSPKYLFRKEGQNVTLSCEQNLNHDAMYWYRQDPGQGLRLIYYSQIVNDFQKGDIAEGYSVSREKKESFPLTVTSAQKNPTAFYLCASSQGDALSSYEQYFGPGTRLTVT.

The sample holds one count of this clone. This sequence joins TRBV12-5 and TRBJ2-1; TRBD2 might be the D (5 bases). With 3 bases removed from V and 3 bases from J, the gap between germline ends came to 9 bases. CDR3 size: 14 residues. Germline V CDR1 and CDR2: LGHNT, FRNRAP. In nucleotides, the CDR3 is TGTGCTAGTGGTTTATCCGGGAACTACAATGAGCAGTTCTTC. Its protein product is CASGLSGNYNEQFF.

The chain couples TRBV5-1 to TRBJ2-3; unclear D gene. Per the germline V gene, CDR1 is SGHRS and CDR2 is YFSETQ. V lost 4 bases to trimming and J lost 3 bases, with 0 bases between them. CDR3 length: 10 residues. CDR3 region: CASSTDTQYF. The CDR3 region has the DNA TGCGCCAGCAGCACAGATACGCAGTATTTT. Full variable domain (outside the CDR3, taken from reference TRBV5-1 and TRBJ2-3): KAGVTQTPRYLIKTRGQQVTLSCSPISGHRSVSWYQQTPGQGLQFLFEYFSETQRNKGNFPGRFSGRQFSNSRSEMNVSTLELGDSALYLCASSTDTQYFGPGTRLTVL.

The rearrangement links TRBV4-1 to TRBJ2-2; the match to TRBD2 covers 12 bases. V shed 3 bases, J shed 11 bases, and the junction held 10 bases outside the gene matches. This CDR3 has 16 amino acids. From germline, CDR1 is MGHRA and CDR2 YSYEKL. The CDR3 loop reads CASSHFSGTSGRELFF. CDR3 in DNA: TGCGCCAGCAGCCACTTCTCCGGGACTAGCGGGCGCGAGCTGTTTTTT.

This clone was seen only a few times. The chain combines TRBV11-2 with TRBJ1-5; possible D gene TRBD1, 6 bases. Germline loops: CDR1 SGHAT, CDR2 FQNNGV. The V end lost 1 base, the J end lost 2 bases, and 12 bases lay between the germline ends. The CDR3 is 16 residues long. CDR3 in amino acids: CASSLGVRGGNQPQHF. In DNA form, the CDR3 reads TGTGCCAGCAGCTTAGGAGTCAGGGGAGGCAATCAGCCCCAGCATTTT.

This clone has a single count. This chain joins TRBV5-1 and TRBJ2-3, with TRBD2 identical over 13 bases. This CDR3 contains 16 residues. Germline V gives CDR1 SGHRS, CDR2 YFSETQ. Trimming took 4 bases from V and 1 from J; bases not matched to a gene: 3. CDR3 DNA: TGCGCCAGCAGCCCTGGACTAGCGGGGGGCACAGATACGCAGTATTTT. Amino acids: CASSPGLAGGTDTQYF.

This chain uses TRBV5-1 with TRBJ2-2; tentative D call: TRBD2 (5 bases). The CDR3 runs 15 residues. V gave up 5 bases and J gave up 2 bases, with 13 bases separating them. From germline, CDR1 is SGHRS and CDR2 YFSETQ. In DNA, the CDR3 is TGCGCCAGCAGTTGGGCGGGTCCAAACACCGGGGAGCTGTTTTTT. As protein: CASSWAGPNTGELFF.

V and J are TRBV7-2 and TRBJ2-5; D is unclear. This CDR3 comprises 12 residues. V lost 2 bases to trimming and J lost 4 bases, with 5 bases between them. Germline CDR1 reads SGHTA; CDR2 reads FQGNSA. The CDR3 region is CASSLWGETQYF. In DNA, the CDR3 is TGTGCCAGCAGCTTATGGGGAGAGACCCAGTACTTC.